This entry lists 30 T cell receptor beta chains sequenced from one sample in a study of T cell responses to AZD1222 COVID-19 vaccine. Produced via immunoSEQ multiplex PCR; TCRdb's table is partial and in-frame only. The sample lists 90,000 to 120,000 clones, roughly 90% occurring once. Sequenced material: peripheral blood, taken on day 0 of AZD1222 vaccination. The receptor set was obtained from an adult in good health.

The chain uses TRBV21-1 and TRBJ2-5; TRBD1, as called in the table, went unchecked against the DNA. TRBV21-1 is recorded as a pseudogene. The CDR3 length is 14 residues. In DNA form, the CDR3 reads TGTGCCAGCAGTCCCCGGGACAACCGGGAGACCCAGTACTTC. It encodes CASSPRDNRETQYF.

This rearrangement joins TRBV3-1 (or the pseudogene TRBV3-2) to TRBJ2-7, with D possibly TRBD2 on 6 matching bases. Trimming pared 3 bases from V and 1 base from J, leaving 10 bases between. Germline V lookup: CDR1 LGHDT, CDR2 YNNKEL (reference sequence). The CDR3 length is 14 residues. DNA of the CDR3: TGTGCCAGCAGCCATTGGGCGGGATCCTACGAGCAGTACTTC. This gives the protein CASSHWAGSYEQYF.

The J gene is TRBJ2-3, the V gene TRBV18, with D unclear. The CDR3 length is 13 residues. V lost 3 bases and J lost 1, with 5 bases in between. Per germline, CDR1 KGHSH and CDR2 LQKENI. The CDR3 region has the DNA TGTGCCAGCTCACCCCAGGGCACAGATACGCAGTATTTT. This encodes CASSPQGTDTQYF.

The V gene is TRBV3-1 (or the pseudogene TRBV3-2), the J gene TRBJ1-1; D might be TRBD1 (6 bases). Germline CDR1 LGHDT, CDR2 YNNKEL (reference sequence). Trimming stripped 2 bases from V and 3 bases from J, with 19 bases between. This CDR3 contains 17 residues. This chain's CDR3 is CASSQRRTGKYHTEAFF. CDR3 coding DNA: TGTGCCAGCAGCCAACGCCGAACAGGGAAATACCACACTGAAGCTTTCTTT.

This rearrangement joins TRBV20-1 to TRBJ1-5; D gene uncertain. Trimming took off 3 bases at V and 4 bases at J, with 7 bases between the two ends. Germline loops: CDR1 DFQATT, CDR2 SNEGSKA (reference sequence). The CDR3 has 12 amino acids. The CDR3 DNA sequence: TGCAGTGCTAGTCTCGGGAATCAGCCCCAGCATTTT. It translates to CSASLGNQPQHF.

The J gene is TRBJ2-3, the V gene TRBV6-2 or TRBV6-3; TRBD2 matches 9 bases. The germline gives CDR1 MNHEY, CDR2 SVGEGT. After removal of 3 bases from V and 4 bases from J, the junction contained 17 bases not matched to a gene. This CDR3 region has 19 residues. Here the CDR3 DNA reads TGTGCCAGCAGTTATTACGGGTTGTTGGTGAGCGGGGGGCCAGATACGCAGTATTTT. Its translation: CASSYYGLLVSGGPDTQYF.

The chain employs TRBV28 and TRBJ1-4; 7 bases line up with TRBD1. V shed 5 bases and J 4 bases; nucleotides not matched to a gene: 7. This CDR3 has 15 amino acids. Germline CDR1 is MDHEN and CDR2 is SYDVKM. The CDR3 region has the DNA TGTGCCAGCAGTAACGGCGGGACAGATAATGAAAAACTGTTTTTT. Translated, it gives CASSNGGTDNEKLFF. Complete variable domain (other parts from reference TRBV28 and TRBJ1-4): DVKVTQSSRYLVKRTGEKVFLECVQDMDHENMFWYRQDPGLGLRLIYFSYDVKMKEKGDIPEGYSVSREKKERFSLILESASTNQTSMYLCASSNGGTDNEKLFFGSGTQLSVL.

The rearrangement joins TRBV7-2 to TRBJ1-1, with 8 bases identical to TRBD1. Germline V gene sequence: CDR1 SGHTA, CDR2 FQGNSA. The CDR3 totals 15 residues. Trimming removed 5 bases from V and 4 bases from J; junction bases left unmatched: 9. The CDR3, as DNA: TGTGCCAGCAGCCTTAACCTGGGACAGGCCACTGAAGCTTTCTTT. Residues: CASSLNLGQATEAFF.

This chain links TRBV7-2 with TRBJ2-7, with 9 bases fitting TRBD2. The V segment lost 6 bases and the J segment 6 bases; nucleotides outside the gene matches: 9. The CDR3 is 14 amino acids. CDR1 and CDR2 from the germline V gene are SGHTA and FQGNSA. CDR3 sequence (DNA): TGTGCCAGCAGTCCTTCCTCTAGCGGGACCGAGCAGTACTTC. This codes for CASSPSSSGTEQYF.

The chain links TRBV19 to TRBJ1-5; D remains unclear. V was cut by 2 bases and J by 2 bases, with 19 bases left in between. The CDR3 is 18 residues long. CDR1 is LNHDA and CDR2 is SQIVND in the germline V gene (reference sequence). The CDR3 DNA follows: TGTGCCAGTAGTATATCCGGACCTACGGGAATCGGCAATCAGCCCCAGCATTTT. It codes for CASSISGPTGIGNQPQHF.

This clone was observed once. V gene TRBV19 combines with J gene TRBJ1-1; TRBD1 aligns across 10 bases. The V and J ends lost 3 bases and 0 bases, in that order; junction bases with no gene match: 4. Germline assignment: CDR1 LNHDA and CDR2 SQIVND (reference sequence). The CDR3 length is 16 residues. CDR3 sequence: CASSIGTGALNTEAFF. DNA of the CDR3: TGTGCCAGTAGTATTGGGACAGGGGCCCTGAACACTGAAGCTTTCTTT.

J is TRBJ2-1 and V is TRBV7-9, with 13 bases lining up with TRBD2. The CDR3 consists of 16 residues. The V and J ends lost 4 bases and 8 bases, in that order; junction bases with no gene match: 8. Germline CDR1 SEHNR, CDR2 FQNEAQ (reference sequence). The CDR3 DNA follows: TGTGCCAGCAGCTCGGGACTAGCGGGGTGGGTCGATGAGCAGTTCTTC. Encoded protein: CASSSGLAGWVDEQFF.

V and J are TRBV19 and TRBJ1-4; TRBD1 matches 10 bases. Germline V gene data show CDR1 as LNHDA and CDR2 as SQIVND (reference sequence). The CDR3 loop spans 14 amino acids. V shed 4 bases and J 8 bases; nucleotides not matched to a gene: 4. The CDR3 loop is CASSTGQGPEKLFF. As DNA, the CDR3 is TGTGCCAGTAGTACGGGACAGGGGCCCGAAAAACTGTTTTTT.

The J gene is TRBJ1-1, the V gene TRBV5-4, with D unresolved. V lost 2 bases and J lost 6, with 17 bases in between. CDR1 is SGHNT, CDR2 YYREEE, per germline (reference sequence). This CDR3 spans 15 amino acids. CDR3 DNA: TGTGCCAGCAGCTTTGAGGAGGGTCTTGGGGCTGAAGCTTTCTTT. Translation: CASSFEEGLGAEAFF.

The CDR3 nucleotides read TGCGCCAGCAGCATAGGAACTCAGGATCCCGGCTATGGCTACACCTTC. As protein: CASSIGTQDPGYGYTF. The chain couples TRBV4-3 to TRBJ1-2, with no clear D. The CDR3 runs to 16 residues. Germline CDR1 LGHNA, CDR2 YSLEER. The V end lost 5 bases, the J end lost 4 bases, and 20 bases lay between the germline ends.

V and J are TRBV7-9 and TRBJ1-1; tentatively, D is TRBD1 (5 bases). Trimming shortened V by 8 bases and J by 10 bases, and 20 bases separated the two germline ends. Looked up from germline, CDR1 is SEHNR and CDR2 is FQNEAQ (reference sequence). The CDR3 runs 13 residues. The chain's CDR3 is CASRHSGLLGAFF. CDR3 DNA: TGTGCCAGCCGCCACTCGGGGCTATTAGGAGCTTTCTTT.

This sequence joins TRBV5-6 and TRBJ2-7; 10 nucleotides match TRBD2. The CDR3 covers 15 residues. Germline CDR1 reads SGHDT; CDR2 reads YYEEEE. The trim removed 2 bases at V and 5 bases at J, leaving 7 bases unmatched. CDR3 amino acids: CASSFTSGVIHEQYF. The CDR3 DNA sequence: TGTGCCAGCAGCTTTACTAGCGGGGTGATCCACGAGCAGTACTTC.

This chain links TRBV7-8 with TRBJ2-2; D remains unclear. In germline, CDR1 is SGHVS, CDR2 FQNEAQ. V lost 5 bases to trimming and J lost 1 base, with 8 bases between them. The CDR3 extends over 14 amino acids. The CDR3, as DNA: TGTGCCAGCAGCAAAGGTCTGAACACCGGGGAGCTGTTTTTT. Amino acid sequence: CASSKGLNTGELFF.

CDR3 sequence reads: CASSPLAGSTGELFF. Here the CDR3 DNA reads TGTGCCAGCAGCCCACTTGCGGGAAGCACCGGGGAGCTGTTTTTT. The chain is built from TRBV7-9 and TRBJ2-2; maybe TRBD2 (6 bases). Germline V CDR1 and CDR2: SEHNR, FQNEAQ (reference sequence). The CDR3 has 15 amino acids. The V end lost 5 bases, the J end lost 4 bases, and 14 bases lay between the germline ends.

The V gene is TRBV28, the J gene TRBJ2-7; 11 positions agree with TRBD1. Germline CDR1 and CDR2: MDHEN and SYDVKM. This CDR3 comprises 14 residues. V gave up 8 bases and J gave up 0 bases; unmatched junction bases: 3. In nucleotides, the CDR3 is TGTGCCAGCGATGGACAGGGGGCCTCCTACGAGCAGTACTTC. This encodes CASDGQGASYEQYF.

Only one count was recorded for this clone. CDR3 nucleotides: TGTGCCAGCAGCTTGGTTTCGAGCCAGAAGGGGACCCAGTACTTC. Protein sequence: CASSLVSSQKGTQYF. The chain recombines TRBV5-6 with TRBJ2-5; D gene ambiguous. V was trimmed by 0 bases and J by 7 bases, leaving 16 bases between them. CDR1 and CDR2 (germline): SGHDT, YYEEEE. The CDR3 runs to 15 residues.

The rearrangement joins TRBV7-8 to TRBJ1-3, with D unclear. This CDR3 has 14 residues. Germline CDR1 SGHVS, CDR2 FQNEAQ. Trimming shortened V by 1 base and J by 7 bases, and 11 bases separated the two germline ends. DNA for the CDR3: TGTGCCAGCAGCTTAGTCGGCCCCGGGAACACCATATATTTT. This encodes CASSLVGPGNTIYF.

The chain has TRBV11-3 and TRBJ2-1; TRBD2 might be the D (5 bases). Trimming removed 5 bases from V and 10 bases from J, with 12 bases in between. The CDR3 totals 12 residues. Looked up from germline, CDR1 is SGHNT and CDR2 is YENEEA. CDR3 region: CASSPRADEQFF. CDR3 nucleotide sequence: TGTGCCAGCAGCCCGCGGGCAGACGAGCAGTTCTTC.

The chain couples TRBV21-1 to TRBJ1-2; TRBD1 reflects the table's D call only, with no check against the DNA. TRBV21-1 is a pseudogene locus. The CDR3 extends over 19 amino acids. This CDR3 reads CASSKFIRGQGPRNYGYTF. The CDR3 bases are TGTGCCAGCAGCAAATTCATTCGAGGACAGGGGCCCCGAAACTATGGCTACACCTTC.

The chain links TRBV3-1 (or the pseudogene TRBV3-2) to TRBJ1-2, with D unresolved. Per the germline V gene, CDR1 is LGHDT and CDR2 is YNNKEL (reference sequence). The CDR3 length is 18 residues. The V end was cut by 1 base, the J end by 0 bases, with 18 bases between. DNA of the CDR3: TGTGCCAGCAGCCAAGTGGTCTCGTACGGTCCGGCTAACTATGGCTACACCTTC. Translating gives CASSQVVSYGPANYGYTF.

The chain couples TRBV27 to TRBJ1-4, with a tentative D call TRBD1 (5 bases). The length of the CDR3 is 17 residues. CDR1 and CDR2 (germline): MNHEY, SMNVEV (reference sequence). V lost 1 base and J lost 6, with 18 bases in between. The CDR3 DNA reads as TGTGCCAGCAGTTTATATCCCCATGGGGGAGGGGATGAAAAACTGTTTTTT. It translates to CASSLYPHGGGDEKLFF.

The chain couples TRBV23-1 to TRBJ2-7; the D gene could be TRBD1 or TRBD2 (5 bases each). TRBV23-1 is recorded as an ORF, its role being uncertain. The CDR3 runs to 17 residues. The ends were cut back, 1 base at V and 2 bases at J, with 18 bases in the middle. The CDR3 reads CASSQYRSRDGAYEQYF. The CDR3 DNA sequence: TGCGCCAGCAGTCAATACAGAAGCCGGGACGGAGCCTACGAGCAGTACTTC.

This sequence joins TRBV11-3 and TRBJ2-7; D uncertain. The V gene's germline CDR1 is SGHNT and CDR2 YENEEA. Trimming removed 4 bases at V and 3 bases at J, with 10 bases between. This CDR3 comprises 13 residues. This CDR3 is CASSSGPGYEQYF. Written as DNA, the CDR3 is TGTGCCAGCAGCTCCGGACCAGGCTACGAGCAGTACTTC. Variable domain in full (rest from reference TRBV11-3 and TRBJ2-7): EAGVVQSPRYKIIEKKQPVAFWCNPISGHNTLYWYLQNLGQGPELLIRYENEEAVDDSQLPKDRFSAERLKGVDSTLKIQPAELGDSAVYLCASSSGPGYEQYFGPGTRLTVT.

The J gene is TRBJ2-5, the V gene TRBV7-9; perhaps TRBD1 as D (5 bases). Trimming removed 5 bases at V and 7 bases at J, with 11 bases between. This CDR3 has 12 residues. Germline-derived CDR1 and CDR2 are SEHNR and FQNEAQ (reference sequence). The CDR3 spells CASSPGSGTQYF. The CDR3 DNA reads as TGTGCCAGCAGCCCAGGGTCGGGGACCCAGTACTTC.

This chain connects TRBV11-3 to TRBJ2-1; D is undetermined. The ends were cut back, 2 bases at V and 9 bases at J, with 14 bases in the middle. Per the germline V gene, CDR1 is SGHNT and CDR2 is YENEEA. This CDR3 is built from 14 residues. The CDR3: CASSLTPASAEQFF. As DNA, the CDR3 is TGTGCCAGCAGCTTAACCCCCGCGTCCGCTGAGCAGTTCTTC. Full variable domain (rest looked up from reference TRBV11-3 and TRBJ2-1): EAGVVQSPRYKIIEKKQPVAFWCNPISGHNTLYWYLQNLGQGPELLIRYENEEAVDDSQLPKDRFSAERLKGVDSTLKIQPAELGDSAVYLCASSLTPASAEQFFGPGTRLTVL.